This TCR beta chain was captured by sequencing in a study of post-analysis software for immune sequencing data. The TCR beta cDNA libraries contained unique molecular identifiers. One entry per CDR3 protein results from TCRdb running MiXCR on the PCR reads. The data show some 690,000 distinct CDR3 sequences, with 59% seen just once and around 10% held by the top ten. Deletions cut 5 bases from V and 6 bases from J, with 12 bases between. In germline, CDR1 is SGHRS, CDR2 YFSETQ. CDR3 length: 13 residues. Concerning this clonotype itself: As yet, its antigen is unknown.

Study conclusions and caveats: Four or five TRBV segments were significantly more frequent in patients than in controls. TRBV5-6, TRBV5-1 and TRBV20-1 were among these segments.

Sequencing used blood. This chain uses TRBV5-1 with TRBJ2-1; unclear D gene. The receptor was derived from a girl aged 2 to 9 with multiple sclerosis. Here the CDR3 DNA reads TGCGCCAGCAGAGTCCCGTCCGGCAATGAGCAGTTCTTC. It specifies CASRVPSGNEQFF.